This TCR beta chain was sequenced for a study of tissue T cells after allogeneic stem cell transplantation. Whole-study findings and limits: Few T cell clones were shared across patients, but motif clusters showed tissue-specific shared signatures. The patient cohort was small and clinically heterogeneous, with limited sampling depth. In patients and mice, blood and spleen missed much of tissue repertoire.

Clones were sequenced by immunoSEQ multiplex PCR, and TCRdb holds only the in-frame ones, with some missing. The sample consists of about 48,000 clones, around 70% of them appearing once. Turning to this clone: Its antigen is still unknown. At one end the junction does not follow the germline gene, possibly because of a read error. The listed genes are named as in mouse. Coverage ceases 1 residue before the CDR3 finishes, and the germline J gene fills in the end.

Germline V gene sequence: CDR1 LGHNA, CDR2 YNLKQL (reference sequence). There are 12 residues in the CDR3. This chain joins TRBV5 and TRBJ1-5; a weak D match, TRBD1 (6 bases). The origin of this receptor is a pool of C57BL/6 mice in good health. Source material: sorted cells pooled from one or two spleens. CDR3 loop: CASSRDKQAPLF. The DNA read from the CDR3 is TGTGCCAGCAGCAGGGACAAACAGGCTCCGCTT.